Below, one T cell receptor beta chain is given with its context. Antigen: not known. The length of the CDR3 is 14 residues. V lost 0 bases and J lost 4, with 12 bases in between. The germline gives CDR1 GTSNPN, CDR2 SVGIG (reference sequence). This sample stems from a study of tumor-infiltrating lymphocytes in localized non-small cell lung cancer. Background on the study: Patients included smokers and never-smokers with various histologies, some sampled after neoadjuvant chemotherapy. From each patient, both tumor and uninvolved lung, non-adjacent to tumor, were sampled. Study results and limitations: TCR sequencing covered a subset of patients with enough tissue. Higher tumor T cell infiltration than in uninvolved lung was supported by TCRbeta sequencing.

Libraries were prepared by immunoSEQ multiplex PCR; TCRdb keeps only in-frame clonotypes and omits some of them. This table has around 8,900 clones, roughly 78% appearing once. This receptor was obtained from a human donor with non-small cell lung cancer. The source material was lung tumor tissue. The chain uses TRBV30 and TRBJ1-1; D gene ambiguous. In DNA, the CDR3 is TGTGCCTGGAGTGTCAAGGGCCTGGGCACTGAAGCTTTCTTT. It encodes CAWSVKGLGTEAFF.